What follows are 13 T cell receptor beta chains derived from one specimen sequenced in a study of cytomegalovirus exposure and HLA in healthy donors. PCR primers comprised 60 Vbeta and 13 Jbeta primers. The protocol was immunoSEQ multiplex PCR, while the TCRdb copy is restricted to in-frame clones and leaves out a portion. Here the sample spans fewer than 100,000 clones, 79% being singletons. Material for sequencing was PBMCs. All receptors derive from a middle-aged woman in good health and CMV-seronegative.

The V call is TRBV7-2, the J call TRBJ1-2; tentative D call: TRBD1 (6 bases). The V and J ends lost 4 bases and 3 bases respectively, with 12 bases between them. Germline assignment: CDR1 SGHTA and CDR2 FQGNSA. CDR3 length: 14 amino acids. This CDR3 reads CASSSRQGHYGYTF. In DNA, the CDR3 is TGTGCCAGCAGCTCCCGCCAGGGGCACTATGGCTACACCTTC.

The genes are TRBV19 and TRBJ1-3, with D possibly being TRBD1 (6 bases). The V end lost 5 bases, the J end lost 3 bases, and 14 bases lay between the germline ends. Looked up from germline, CDR1 is LNHDA and CDR2 is SQIVND (reference sequence). The CDR3 sequence is 15 residues long. The CDR3, as DNA: TGTGCCAGTAGTGGCTCAGGGGTTCTTGGAAACACCATATATTTT. Translated, it gives CASSGSGVLGNTIYF.

The rearrangement uses TRBV6-5 and TRBJ1-1; D gene uncertain. From germline, CDR1 is MNHEY and CDR2 SVGAGI. Deletions cut 4 bases from V and 5 bases from J, with 17 bases between. There are 15 residues in the CDR3. As DNA, the CDR3 is TGTGCCAGCAGTTGGAACGGTCGCGGTGCGACTGAAGCTTTCTTT. This gives the protein CASSWNGRGATEAFF.

The rearrangement uses TRBV19 and TRBJ1-1, with D unclear. Trimming stripped 1 base from V and 5 bases from J, with 8 bases between. From germline, CDR1 is LNHDA and CDR2 SQIVND (reference sequence). The CDR3 is made up of 13 amino acids. The CDR3 DNA is TGTGCCAGTAGTATAGGTCGGGTGACTGAAGCTTTCTTT. It is translated as CASSIGRVTEAFF. Looking up the rest from reference TRBV19 and TRBJ1-1 gives the full variable domain: DGGITQSPKYLFRKEGQNVTLSCEQNLNHDAMYWYRQDPGQGLRLIYYSQIVNDFQKGDIAEGYSVSREKKESFPLTVTSAQKNPTAFYLCASSIGRVTEAFFGQGTRLTVV.

This clone was recorded once. This chain links TRBV4-1 with TRBJ2-1; D is unresolved. Trimming shortened V by 1 base and J by 7 bases, and 8 bases separated the two germline ends. This CDR3 has 13 residues. Germline V CDR1 and CDR2: MGHRA, YSYEKL. The CDR3 nucleotides read TGCGCCAGCAGCCAAGTCTACCTAAATGAGCAGTTCTTC. Its translation: CASSQVYLNEQFF.

The CDR3 DNA reads TGCGCCAGCAGCTTGGGTCAGGCCTCTACTAATGAAAAACTGTTTTTT. Amino acid sequence: CASSLGQASTNEKLFF. The chain employs TRBV5-1 and TRBJ1-4; no reliable D call. There are 16 residues in the CDR3. CDR1 SGHRS and CDR2 YFSETQ come from the germline V gene. V was trimmed by 0 bases and J by 2 bases, leaving 11 bases between them.

This chain uses TRBV2 with TRBJ2-3; 14 nucleotides agree with TRBD2. The CDR3 runs to 17 residues. V lost 10 bases, J lost 2 bases, and 11 bases stayed unmatched. The germline gives CDR1 SNHLY, CDR2 FYNNEI. CDR3 in DNA: TGTGCCATGGGACTAGCGGGGGAGGAGGGGGACACAGATACGCAGTATTTT. Its protein product is CAMGLAGEEGDTDTQYF. Full variable domain (outside the CDR3, taken from reference TRBV2 and TRBJ2-3): EPEVTQTPSHQVTQMGQEVILRCVPISNHLYFYWYRQILGQKVEFLVSFYNNEISEKSEIFDDQFSVERPDGSNFTLKIRSTKLEDSAMYFCAMGLAGEEGDTDTQYFGPGTRLTVL.

V usage is TRBV29-1 and J usage is TRBJ1-1; TRBD1 matches at 10 bases. The length of the CDR3 is 14 residues. Trimming removed 7 bases from V and 1 base from J; junction bases left unmatched: 6. In germline, CDR1 is SQVTM, CDR2 ANQGSEA. CDR3 bases: TGCAGCGCCTTGGACAGGGGGGGGAACACTGAAGCTTTCTTT. This gives the protein CSALDRGGNTEAFF.

This clone appeared a single time. The chain combines TRBV18 with TRBJ1-6; tentatively, D is TRBD1 (6 bases). Germline-derived CDR1 and CDR2 are KGHSH and LQKENI. The CDR3 is made up of 15 amino acids. V gave up 1 base and J gave up 9 bases, with 13 bases separating them. CDR3 nucleotide sequence: TGTGCCAGCTCACCACGGGACAAAAACCTTTCACCCCTCCACTTT. Translated, it gives CASSPRDKNLSPLHF.

The chain links TRBV5-1 to TRBJ1-5; 8 nucleotides align to TRBD1. The J segment lost 4 bases and the V segment lost 0 bases, leaving 9 bases of the junction unmatched. CDR3 length: 17 residues. The germline CDR1 and CDR2 sequences are SGHRS and YFSETQ. The CDR3 here is CASSLVAQGVRNQPQHF. In DNA, the CDR3 is TGCGCCAGCAGCTTGGTGGCACAGGGGGTAAGGAATCAGCCCCAGCATTTT.

The CDR3 spells CASSFAGTGDNEQFF. The CDR3 coding sequence is TGCGCCAGCAGCTTCGCCGGGACAGGAGACAATGAGCAGTTCTTC. The chain is built from TRBV5-1 and TRBJ2-1; 8 bases agree with TRBD1. This CDR3 has 15 amino acids. The germline V gene has CDR1 SGHRS and CDR2 YFSETQ. The V segment lost 2 bases and the J segment 5 bases; nucleotides outside the gene matches: 6.

This chain joins TRBV28 and TRBJ2-4; maybe TRBD2 (5 bases). This CDR3 is 12 amino acids long. Trimming shortened V by 3 bases and J by 9 bases, and 9 bases separated the two germline ends. Germline CDR1 and CDR2: MDHEN and SYDVKM. The CDR3 sequence: CASSFSGVIQYF. CDR3 bases: TGTGCCAGCAGTTTTTCCGGGGTCATTCAGTACTTC.

The CDR3 bases are TGTGCCAGCAGTGATGGGGGGGCCGGGGATGAGCAGTTCTTC. This encodes CASSDGGAGDEQFF. This chain links TRBV6-4 with TRBJ2-1; tentatively, D is TRBD2 (7 bases). Per the germline V gene, CDR1 is MRHNA and CDR2 is SNTAGT. V was clipped by 3 bases and J by 8 bases, with 14 bases between them. The CDR3 is 14 residues long.